This T cell receptor beta chain was observed in a study of blood T cell repertoires in COVID-19 (dated by TCRdb to 2020 to 2021). For the study in its entirety: Samples covering the acute and convalescent phases of COVID-19 were provided by collaborators in the United States, Italy and Spain. The repertoires were made available in a free public database intended to serve as a resource for research on the immune response to SARS-CoV-2. The dataset comprised deeply sampled blood TCRbeta repertoires from subjects exposed to, actively infected with, or recovered from COVID-19. The prospective study material was composed of cDNA or gDNA derived from T cells, B-cell-depleted T cells, or PBMCs. Where available, HLA class I and class II types were obtained from metadata supplied by the sample provider rather than from assay-based typing. Samples came from the ongoing ImmuneRACE study (first 160 participants) plus 1,254 subjects from 6 global collaborators. The sample metadata nearly always contained a de-identified subject ID, COVID-19 status, age in years and sex. General conclusions and limits of the study: The amount of clinical and demographic metadata varied by source and participant and was provided uncurated.

In the prospective study, participants were roughly 18 to 90 years old, resided in about two dozen geographic areas of the United States, and were enrolled through a virtual design. In the prospective study, participants were assigned to cohorts based on the clinical history participants reported in a screening survey and a study questionnaire. Recovered participants in ImmuneRACE Cohort 3 were defined as having two consecutive negative NP/OP PCR tests, clearance from a healthcare professional, or resolution of symptoms. Each participant in the prospective study had whole blood, serum and a nasopharyngeal or oropharyngeal swab collected by mobile phlebotomists. Additional blood draws and questionnaires over an approximately 2-month period could optionally be provided by prospective study participants. Before DNA extraction, prospective study blood samples were shipped either frozen or at room temperature.

From a lookup of the germline V gene (reference sequence), CDR1 and CDR2 are GTSNPN and SVGIG. The germline V and J ends show losses of 3 bases and 4 bases respectively, and no gene match explains 6 bases of the junction. Spanning cysteine to phenylalanine, the CDR3 consists of 14 amino acids. The sequence is cut down to CDR3 DNA, 42 bases in frame from base 1. TCRbeta CDR3 regions were amplified from genomic DNA using the immunoSEQ Assay, a bias-controlled multiplex PCR. The source study handled its data this way. The number of nucleated cells in each sample was estimated from the amplification of reference gene primers within the assay. To quantify the absolute abundance of each unique TCRbeta CDR3 rearrangement, sequence reads were collapsed and filtered. For each sample, productive Simpson clonality was calculated by taking the square root of Simpson's diversity index across productive rearrangements. The clones in this table, taken by TCRdb from immuneACCESS, are in-frame only. Not every clone is retained; where verified, under half of the shortfall comes from an unresolved V gene, and the cause of the rest is unknown. That table furnishes V, J and clone size, whereas the DNA furnished D and trimming. In all, the sample holds 400,000 or so clones, and less than 95% of those were seen once. More than 0.55% of the sample comes from the top ten.

Regarding this clone: The antigen this receptor binds is unknown. No much larger clonotype is one base removed from it; base qualities were not supplied.

The sequence was collected from a man between 18 and 29 years old who had recovered from COVID-19. The sample comprised PBMCs or T cells enriched from blood (not recorded which). The chain links TRBV30 with TRBJ2-7; the junction holds 10 bases that match TRBD2. The CDR3 amino acid sequence is: CAWSPLAGIYEQYF. The DNA is as follows: TGTGCCTGGAGCCCACTAGCGGGAATTTACGAGCAGTACTTC.